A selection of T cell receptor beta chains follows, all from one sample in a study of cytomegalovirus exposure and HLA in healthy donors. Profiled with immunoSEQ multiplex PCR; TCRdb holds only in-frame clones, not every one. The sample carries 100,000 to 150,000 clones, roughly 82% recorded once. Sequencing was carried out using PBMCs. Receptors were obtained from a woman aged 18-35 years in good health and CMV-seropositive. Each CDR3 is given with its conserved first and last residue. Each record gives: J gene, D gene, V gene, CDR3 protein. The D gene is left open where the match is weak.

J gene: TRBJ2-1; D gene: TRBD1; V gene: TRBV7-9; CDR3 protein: CASSILGTDNEQFF
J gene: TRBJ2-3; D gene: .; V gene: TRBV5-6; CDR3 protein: CASSVRGTDTQYF
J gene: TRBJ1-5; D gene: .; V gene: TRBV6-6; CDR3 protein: CASRVGGLNQPQHF
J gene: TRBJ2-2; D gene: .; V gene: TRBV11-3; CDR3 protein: CASSLMGARNTGELFF
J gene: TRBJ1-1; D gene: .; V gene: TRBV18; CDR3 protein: CASSPGGTEMNTEAFF
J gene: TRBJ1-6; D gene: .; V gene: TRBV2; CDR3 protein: CASSDGTRDSPLHF
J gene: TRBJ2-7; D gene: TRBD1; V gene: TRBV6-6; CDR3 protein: CASSSAGTGTYEQYF
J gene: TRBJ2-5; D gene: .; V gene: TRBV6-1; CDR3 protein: CASNQGTRQETQYF
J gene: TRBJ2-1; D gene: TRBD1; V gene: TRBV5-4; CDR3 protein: CASSHGQGFDNEQFF
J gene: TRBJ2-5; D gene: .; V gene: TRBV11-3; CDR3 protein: CASSSQGFEEETQYF
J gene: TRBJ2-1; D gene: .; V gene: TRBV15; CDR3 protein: CATSRGHNEQFF
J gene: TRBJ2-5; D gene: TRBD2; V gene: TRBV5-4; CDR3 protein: CASSLDSGLAETQYF
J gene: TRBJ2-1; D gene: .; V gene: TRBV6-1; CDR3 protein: CASFASPDNEQFF
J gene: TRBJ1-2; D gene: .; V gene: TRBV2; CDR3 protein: CASIQESGYTF
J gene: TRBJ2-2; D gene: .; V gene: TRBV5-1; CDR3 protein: CASSLVSRVNTGELFF
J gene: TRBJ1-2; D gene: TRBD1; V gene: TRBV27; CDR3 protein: CASSVGQGVRGYTF
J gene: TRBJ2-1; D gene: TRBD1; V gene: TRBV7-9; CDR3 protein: CSSSLWTGGYADEQFF
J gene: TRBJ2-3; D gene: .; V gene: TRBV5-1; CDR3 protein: CASSLGPTGSTDTQYF
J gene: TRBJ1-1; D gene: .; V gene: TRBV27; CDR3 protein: CASSFVGHTEAFF
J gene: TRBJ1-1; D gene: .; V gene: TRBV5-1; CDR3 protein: CASSPSGGGTEAFF
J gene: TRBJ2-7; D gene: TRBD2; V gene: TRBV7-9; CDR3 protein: CASSPRPGGQGYEQYF
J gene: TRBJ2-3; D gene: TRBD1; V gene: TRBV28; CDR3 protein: CASSRTGDNTDTQYF
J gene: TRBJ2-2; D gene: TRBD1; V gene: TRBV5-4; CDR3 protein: CASSLEQGAGELFF
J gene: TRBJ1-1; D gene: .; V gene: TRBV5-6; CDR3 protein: CASSFQGLDTEAFF
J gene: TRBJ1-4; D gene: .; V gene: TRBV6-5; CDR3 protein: CASSYSGGRANEKLFF
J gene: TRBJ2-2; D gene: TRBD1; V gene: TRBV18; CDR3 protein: CASSLATGTATGELFF
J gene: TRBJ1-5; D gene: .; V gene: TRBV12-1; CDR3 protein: CASWQNQPQHF
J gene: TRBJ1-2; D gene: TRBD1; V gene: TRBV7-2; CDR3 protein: CASSYGTGWYYGYTF
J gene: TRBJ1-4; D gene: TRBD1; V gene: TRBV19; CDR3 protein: CASSMGQEPEKLFF
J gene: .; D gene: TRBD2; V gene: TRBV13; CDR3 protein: CASSLRRGSGAYEQYF
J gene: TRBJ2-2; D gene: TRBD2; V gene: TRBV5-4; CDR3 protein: CASSLDPSSAGGPGELFF
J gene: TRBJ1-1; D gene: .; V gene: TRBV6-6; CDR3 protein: CASSYEGSNTEAFF
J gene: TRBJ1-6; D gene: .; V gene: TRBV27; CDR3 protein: CASRATAGNSPLHF
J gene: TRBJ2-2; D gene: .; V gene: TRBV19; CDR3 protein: CASSIVFRTDTGELFF
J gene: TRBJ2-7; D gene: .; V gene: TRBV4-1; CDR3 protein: CASSRGQGGYEQYF